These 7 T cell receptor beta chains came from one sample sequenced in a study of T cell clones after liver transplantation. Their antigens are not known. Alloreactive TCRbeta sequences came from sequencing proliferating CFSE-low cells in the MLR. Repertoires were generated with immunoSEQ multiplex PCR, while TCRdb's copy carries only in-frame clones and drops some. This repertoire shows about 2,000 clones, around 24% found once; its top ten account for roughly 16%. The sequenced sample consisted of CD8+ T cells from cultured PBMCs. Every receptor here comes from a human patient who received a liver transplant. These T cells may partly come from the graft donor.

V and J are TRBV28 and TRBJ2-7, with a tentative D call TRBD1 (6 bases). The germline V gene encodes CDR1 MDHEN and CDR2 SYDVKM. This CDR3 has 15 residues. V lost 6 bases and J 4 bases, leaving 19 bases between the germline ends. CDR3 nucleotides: TGTGCCAGCAGACCTTCGACGGGACACTATTACGAGCAGTACTTC. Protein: CASRPSTGHYYEQYF.

CDR3 loop: CASSLGSEQYF. DNA for the CDR3: TGTGCCAGCAGTTTGGGGAGCGAGCAGTACTTC. The chain combines TRBV28 with TRBJ2-7, with a tentative D call TRBD2 (5 bases). This CDR3 region has 11 residues. The V gene lost 3 bases and the J gene lost 6 bases, with 6 bases spanning the gap. Germline values: CDR1 MDHEN, CDR2 SYDVKM.

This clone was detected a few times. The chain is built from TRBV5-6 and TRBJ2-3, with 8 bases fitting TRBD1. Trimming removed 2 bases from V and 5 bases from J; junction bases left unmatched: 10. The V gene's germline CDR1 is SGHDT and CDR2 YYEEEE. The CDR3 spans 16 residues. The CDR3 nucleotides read TGTGCCAGCAGCTTTCAGTCCAGGGGGCATAGAGATACGCAGTATTTT. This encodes CASSFQSRGHRDTQYF.

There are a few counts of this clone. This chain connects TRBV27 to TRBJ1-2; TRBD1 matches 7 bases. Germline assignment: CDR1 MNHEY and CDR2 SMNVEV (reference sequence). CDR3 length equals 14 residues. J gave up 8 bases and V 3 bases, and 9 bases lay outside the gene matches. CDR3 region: CASSFSTGAWGYTF. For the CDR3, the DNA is TGTGCCAGCAGTTTCTCAACAGGGGCGTGGGGCTACACCTTC.

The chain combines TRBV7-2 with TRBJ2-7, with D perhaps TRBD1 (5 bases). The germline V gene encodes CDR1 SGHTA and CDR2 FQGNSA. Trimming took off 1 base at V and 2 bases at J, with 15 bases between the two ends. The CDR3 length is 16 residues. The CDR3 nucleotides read TGTGCCAGCAGCTTAGGTCCTGGCTTGGGGCCCTACGAGCAGTACTTC. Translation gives CASSLGPGLGPYEQYF. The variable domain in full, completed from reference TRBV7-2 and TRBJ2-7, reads GAGVSQSPSNKVTEKGKDVELRCDPISGHTALYWYRQSLGQGLEFLIYFQGNSAPDKSGLPSDRFSAERTGGSVSTLTIQRTQQEDSAVYLCASSLGPGLGPYEQYFGPGTRLTVT.

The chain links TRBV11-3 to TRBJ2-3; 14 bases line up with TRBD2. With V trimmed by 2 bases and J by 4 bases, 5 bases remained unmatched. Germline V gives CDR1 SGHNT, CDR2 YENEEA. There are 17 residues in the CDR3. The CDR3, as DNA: TGTGCCAGCAGCTTACCGACTAGCGGGAGGGAATCAGATACGCAGTATTTT. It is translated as CASSLPTSGRESDTQYF.

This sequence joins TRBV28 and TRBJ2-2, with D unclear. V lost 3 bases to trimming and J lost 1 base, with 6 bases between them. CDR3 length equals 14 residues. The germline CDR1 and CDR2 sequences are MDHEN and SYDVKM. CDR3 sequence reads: CASSFGENTGELFF. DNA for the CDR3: TGTGCCAGCAGTTTTGGGGAGAACACCGGGGAGCTGTTTTTT.